This section outlines one TCR beta chain sequence together with its context. The antigen this receptor binds is unknown. The input lacks base qualities; no much larger clone sits a single base away. In total, approximately 610 healthy bone marrow donors made up the cohort. At the time of sampling, all cohort members were nominally healthy, though unrecorded immune exposures were likely present. The donor tested CMV seronegative, placing the donor among the roughly 340 seronegative members of the cohort. Each donor provided a peripheral blood sample, and peripheral blood mononuclear cells were used for TCR beta sequencing. Genomic DNA was extracted from the blood cell samples with the Qiagen DNeasy Blood Extraction Kit. As encoded in the germline V gene (reference sequence), CDR1 is LNHDA while CDR2 is SQIVND. The germline ends are 5 bases apart after V is trimmed by 3 bases and J by 8 bases. Spanning cysteine to phenylalanine, the CDR3 consists of 11 amino acids. CDR3 DNA is the only sequence kept; it has 33 bases, read in frame from the first base.

This record belongs to a study of cytomegalovirus exposure and HLA in healthy donors (dated 2017 in TCRdb). At the level of the whole study: According to an earlier analysis of 587 of the donors, 150 million to 200 million T cells yielded 117 million unique TCR beta sequences and approximately 300 Gb of sequence data. HLA typing covered class I and class II loci at four-digit resolution. The study aimed to test whether cataloging public T cell receptors could reveal signatures of past pathogen exposure. Of the approximately 400 genotyped donors, approximately 80% were placed in the genetic ancestry cluster associated with self-reported Caucasian donors. Among 398 genotyped donors of the cohort, an average of approximately 240,000 unique TCR beta nucleotide sequences were sequenced per donor, about a sixth of them non-productive. Using immunosequencing, the study profiled T cell repertoires from 500 to 800 subjects and related those repertoires to cytomegalovirus serostatus. Every repertoire in the discovery cohort had been generated on one and the same sequencing platform. Besides the first cohort of roughly 660 subjects, a separate validation cohort made up of over a hundred different subjects was used. Donor age, sex, ethnicity and CMV serostatus were collected together with the repertoire data. Typing coverage differed by locus: A, B, C, DRB1 and DQB1 were typed in about 620-640 donors, DQA1 in about 550, DPA1 in 600 to 610, and DPB1 in about 450. A later genetic analysis used genome-wide SNP genotypes for about three fifths of the 666 donors, treating that subset as a discovery cohort. In a later analysis, previously published TCR beta repertoires from fewer than 750 donors were re-analyzed and high-resolution HLA genotyping was added so that TCR occurrence patterns could be studied. Roughly 5 DR-DQ haplotypes were treated as single units for association and clustering because of strong linkage in the cohort. An early release that covered fewer than 750 HLA-typed donors contained approximately 290 gigabases of sequencing data and some 87 million unique TCR sequences. In an earlier analysis of 500 to 650 of the donors, high-throughput TCR beta sequencing was used to judge whether each TCR beta V gene segment behaved as functional or pseudogenic. Rather than drawing on any new phenotypic data, the later analysis identified candidate immune exposures from TCR beta sequences and the way those sequences occurred across donors. To predict cytomegalovirus infection status, the study combined high-throughput TCR immunosequencing, statistical association of individual TCRs with disease status, and machine learning. General findings and caveats noted by the study authors: Immune exposure information for the cohort was limited to CMV serostatus. A few of the identified cytomegalovirus-associated TCR beta chains were confirmed in vitro to be specific for cytomegalovirus antigens. A total of 164 TCR beta chains were listed by the study as associated with cytomegalovirus. When HLA alleles, especially DR and DQ, strongly co-occurred, attributing TCR associations to individual alleles was difficult. Compared with the roughly 600-donor mean, donors in an Asian-associated ancestry cluster had fewer N-insertions in productive TCRs, according to a later genetic analysis. HLA typing was unavailable for some donors at each locus, so association tests used only the typed subset. In an earlier analysis of about 550 of the donors, most TCR beta V segments were observed in productive rearrangements about 87% or about 30% of the time, broadly matching IMGT annotations. A later analysis associated around 16,000 TCR beta sequences with specific HLA alleles at a false discovery rate of 0.05. A further reported finding was that TCR beta sequences accurately predicted the HLA-A and HLA-B alleles for most subjects in the first cohort. Linkage disequilibrium might explain the correlated functional status among segregating V segments, but an unknown experimental factor could not be excluded. The earlier analysis of some 540 of the donors excluded 15 to 20 rarely observed V segments, including chromosome 9 orphons, because counts were too low. The sequencing pipeline was judged likely to have produced a cluster of highly shared sequence variants as a technical artifact. According to the authors, the approach could potentially be generalized to other disease states and immunological phenotypes. Only TCR beta chains were sequenced in this cohort, and the absence of alpha or paired-chain data limited detectable features. According to a later analysis, TCR association rates differed among HLA loci, with DRB1 alleles showing the most associated TCRs and HLA-C alleles showing the fewest. In a later analysis, most CMV-associated TCR beta chains were found to appear HLA-restricted, with HLA associations seemingly driven largely by CMV exposure. The classifier was reported to diagnose cytomegalovirus status with high specificity and sensitivity in both the original cohort and the validation cohort. According to a later analysis, parvovirus B19, influenza, CMV and Epstein-Barr virus appeared linked to several top co-occurrence clusters. Presence/absence analyses assumed roughly uniform sequencing depth across donors, an assumption that may not hold. Compared with equally common non-associated chains, HLA-associated TCR beta chains in a later analysis were more clonally expanded and had lower generation probabilities. Across donors, most TCR sequences were observed very rarely, whereas some public TCRs were present in many individuals. An association between a missense DCLRE1C variant and V-gene and J-gene trimming of TCR beta chains was found in a later genetic analysis and replicated in an independent cohort. The 87-base-pair reads could not distinguish some IMGT-functional V segments, including TRBV6-2 and TRBV6-3, so those segments were excluded.

Libraries were made using the immunoSEQ multiplex PCR assay. For the multiplex PCR, a mixture combining 60 forward primers for TCR Vbeta segments and 13 reverse primers for TCR Jbeta segments was used. The CDR3 region of rearranged TCR beta genes was amplified from genomic DNA with a multiplex PCR assay. The amplified TCR beta libraries were sequenced on the Illumina HiSeq System as 87-base-pair reads. Turning to the authors' computational methods: A later analysis counted approximately 76 million unique TCR beta chains across the 666 repertoires, and around 9.9 million of these chains were shared by at least two donors. A nearest-neighbor algorithm error-corrected the raw reads and collapsed the reads into unique sequences, merging closely related sequences to remove PCR and sequencing errors. V, D and J gene segments were assigned by aligning CDR3 sequences to IMGT reference sequences. For a sequence to be retained, at least a six-nucleotide match to both a V gene segment and a J gene segment was required. Rearrangements were called productive when the CDR3 lacked stop codons and stayed in frame with V and J; all others were non-productive. Following IMGT convention, CDR3 was defined as the stretch from the second conserved V-encoded cysteine up to the conserved J-encoded phenylalanine. Sequences without an unambiguous match to a single V gene segment were excluded from the earlier analysis of about 600 of the donors. An earlier analysis of a few hundred of the donors called V segments functional above 56.7% productive rearrangements and segregating when the between-donor standard deviation exceeded 5%. A statistical classification framework was built for diagnosing cytomegalovirus status from the catalog of TCR beta chain sequences. A later analysis assigned V and J genes by comparing TCR nucleotide sequences with IMGT/GENE-DB human TR gene sequences. Using the TCRdist pipeline, a later analysis assigned CDR3 sequences along with most-parsimonious VDJ recombination scenarios. In a later analysis, each TCR beta chain was defined by its CDR3 amino acid sequence together with its V-gene family, and reads without a unique V-gene family were excluded. To address suspected cross-contamination and a sequencing artifact, a later analysis removed 592 highly shared, low-generation-probability nucleotide sequences. In a later analysis, a clonal expansion index was calculated for each public chain from normalized within-repertoire ranks of inferred template counts. Generation probabilities in a later analysis came from a VDJ recombination model fitted to out-of-frame rearrangements, and those results were checked against IGoR. A later analysis scored TCR-TCR, TCR-HLA and TCR-CMV co-occurrence with hypergeometric tests, applying a repertoire-size bias correction to TCR pairs. A later analysis estimated false discovery rates by permuting HLA or CMV assignments 20 times. A later analysis grouped co-occurring TCRs with DBSCAN, adding TCRdist sequence similarity when clustering within HLA-allele-positive subsets. Co-occurrence clustering excluded repertoires with fewer than 30,000 or more than 120,000 public chains, plus five with anomalous nucleotide sharing. What TCRdb holds here is the immuneACCESS table cut down to in-frame rearrangements. Part of the clones is not present; checked against another copy, under half of the missing clones reflect an unresolved V gene, and the others are unexplained. D and trimming come from the DNA, and the V and J calls and clone size come from that table. Here the sample has roughly 170,000 clones; around 83% occur a single time. Over 1.5% of the sample belongs to the ten largest clones.

What was sequenced was PBMCs. The sequence is built from TRBV19 and TRBJ2-1, and TRBD2 may be the D gene, going by 5 matching bases. This clonotype was sampled from a man aged 50 to 59 in good health and CMV-seronegative. Read as DNA, the sequence is TGTGCCAGTAGTATGCGGGATGAGCAGTTCTTC. Translated, this gives CASSMRDEQFF.